The 12 T cell receptor beta chains below were found in one sample sequenced in a study of blood T cell repertoires in COVID-19. Profiling relied on immunoSEQ multiplex PCR, and the TCRdb table lists in-frame clones only, not all of them. The repertoire holds around 140,000 clones, with around 89% as singletons. Material: peripheral blood. Receptors originate from a man aged 45-65 years with acute or convalescent COVID-19.

V usage is TRBV2 and J usage is TRBJ1-1; D perhaps matches TRBD1 (6 bases). V was pared by 2 bases and J by 6 bases, with 16 bases between. Germline V gene sequence: CDR1 SNHLY, CDR2 FYNNEI. CDR3 length: 15 residues. This CDR3 is CASSERWGGQAEAFF. The CDR3 coding sequence is TGTGCCAGCAGTGAAAGGTGGGGGGGGCAGGCTGAAGCTTTCTTT.

CDR3 DNA: TGCGCCAGCAGCTTTCGACAGGGAGCTCCTCTTAACTATGGCTACACCTTC. Encoded protein: CASSFRQGAPLNYGYTF. The chain is built from TRBV5-1 and TRBJ1-2, with 7 bases aligning to TRBD1. Germline CDR1 SGHRS, CDR2 YFSETQ. This CDR3 contains 17 residues. The ends lost 2 bases at V and 1 base at J; junction bases unmatched: 11.

The chain uses TRBV27 and TRBJ2-7; 10 positions match TRBD2. The length of the CDR3 is 15 residues. With V trimmed by 2 bases and J by 1 base, 2 bases remained unmatched. Germline assignment: CDR1 MNHEY and CDR2 SMNVEV (reference sequence). CDR3 in amino acids: CASSLLAGDSYEQYF. CDR3 coding DNA: TGTGCCAGCAGTTTACTAGCGGGAGATTCCTACGAGCAGTACTTC.

The genes are TRBV3-1 (or the pseudogene TRBV3-2) and TRBJ1-2; the match to TRBD1 covers 7 bases. This CDR3 is built from 16 residues. V was pared by 0 bases and J by 3 bases, with 7 bases of the junction left unmatched. Germline CDR1 reads LGHDT; CDR2 reads YNNKEL (reference sequence). For the CDR3, the DNA is TGTGCCAGCAGCCAAGAATGGGCAGGGGGATACTATGGCTACACCTTC. This translates into CASSQEWAGGYYGYTF.

The rearrangement joins TRBV5-6 to TRBJ2-5; D call uncertain. Germline values: CDR1 SGHDT, CDR2 YYEEEE. The V gene lost 0 bases and the J gene lost 11 bases, with 11 bases spanning the gap. The CDR3 totals 12 residues. Written as DNA, the CDR3 is TGTGCCAGCAGCTTGGTCCATACAGAGCAGTACTTC. Translated: CASSLVHTEQYF.

The chain links TRBV27 to TRBJ2-6, with a weak D call TRBD1 (5 bases). The V end lost 2 bases, the J end lost 2 bases, and 7 bases lay between the germline ends. This CDR3 region has 15 residues. Per germline, CDR1 MNHEY and CDR2 SMNVEV (reference sequence). The CDR3 DNA reads as TGTGCCAGCAGTTTAGGCAGGGCTGGGGCCAACGTCCTGACTTTC. Amino acids: CASSLGRAGANVLTF.

The rearrangement uses TRBV18 and TRBJ2-2, with 9 bases matching TRBD1. In germline, CDR1 is KGHSH, CDR2 LQKENI. The V gene end was trimmed by 2 bases and the J gene end by 5 bases; junction bases not matched to a gene: 3. The CDR3 has 15 amino acids. The CDR3 protein is CASSPYGTGTGELFF. CDR3 coding DNA: TGTGCCAGCTCACCATATGGGACAGGGACCGGGGAGCTGTTTTTT.

The chain recombines TRBV10-3 with TRBJ1-1, with D hard to call. The germline V gene encodes CDR1 ENHRY and CDR2 SYGVKD. The CDR3 length is 15 residues. V was shortened by 7 bases and J by 0 bases, with 15 bases between the two germline ends. The CDR3 bases are TGTGCCATCAAGGCGGATTACGAGATGAACACTGAAGCTTTCTTT. Amino acid sequence: CAIKADYEMNTEAFF.

The chain has TRBV5-6 and TRBJ2-1; 13 bases match TRBD2. Germline values: CDR1 SGHDT, CDR2 YYEEEE. J lost 7 bases, V lost 4 bases, and 8 bases had no gene match. CDR3 length: 16 residues. CDR3 in amino acids: CASSHRGLAGRNEQFF. In DNA, the CDR3 is TGTGCCAGCAGCCATAGGGGACTAGCGGGACGGAATGAGCAGTTCTTC.

The gene calls are TRBV7-3 and TRBJ1-2; 7 positions agree with TRBD1. Trimming at V came to 0 bases and at J to 3 bases, leaving 1 base not matched to a gene. This CDR3 is 14 amino acids long. Germline CDR1 SGHTA, CDR2 FQGTGA. The CDR3 spells CASSLTGTDYGYTF. The DNA of the CDR3 is TGTGCCAGCAGCTTAACAGGGACAGACTATGGCTACACCTTC. The entire variable domain, with the rest obtained from reference TRBV7-3 and TRBJ1-2, is as follows: GAGVSQTPSNKVTEKGKYVELRCDPISGHTALYWYRQSLGQGPEFLIYFQGTGAADDSGLPNDRFFAVRPEGSVSTLKIQRTERGDSAVYLCASSLTGTDYGYTFGSGTRLTVV.

This clone was seen only once. The chain uses TRBV7-2 and TRBJ1-1; D remains unclear. Germline values: CDR1 SGHTA, CDR2 FQGNSA. The CDR3 is 13 amino acids. The germline V and J ends were trimmed by 1 base and 0 bases, with 3 bases remaining between them. CDR3 residues: CASSLDMNTEAFF. The DNA of the CDR3 is TGTGCCAGCAGCTTAGACATGAACACTGAAGCTTTCTTT.

This clone was recorded only once. This rearrangement joins TRBV2 to TRBJ1-5, with a weak D call TRBD1 (5 bases). The CDR3 totals 15 residues. CDR1 is SNHLY, CDR2 FYNNEI, per germline. V was cut by 1 base and J by 7 bases, with 14 bases left in between. The CDR3 loop reads CASSEGGQRGQPQHF. For the CDR3, the DNA is TGTGCCAGCAGTGAAGGCGGACAAAGAGGCCAGCCCCAGCATTTT.